The 25 T cell receptor beta chains presented below share a single source sample, sequenced in a study of human T cells and chemical hapten exposure. Described time point: pre-sensitization, week 0. Treatment defined: therapeutic diphenylcyclopropenone sensitization with weekly scalp DPC. TCRdb re-analysed the RACE reads in MiXCR, keeping a single row per CDR3 protein. The sample yields about 350,000 distinct CDR3 sequences, approximately 5% seen once. The specimen was whole blood, collected in connection with sensitization to the hapten diphenylcyclopropenone (DPC). Receptors originate from a woman aged 18-29 years with alopecia areata. Some clones in this sample may be carry-over from other donors' samples.

This clonotype was seen more than once but under ten times. V usage is TRBV10-3 and J usage is TRBJ1-3, with D perhaps matching TRBD1 (5 bases). This CDR3 spans 15 amino acids. V shed 6 bases and J shed 3 bases, with 15 bases lying between them. In germline, CDR1 is ENHRY, CDR2 SYGVKD. In DNA, the CDR3 is TGTGCCATCAGGGCTACCGGGGCTCATGGAAACACCATATATTTT. It yields the protein CAIRATGAHGNTIYF.

V usage is TRBV6-1 and J usage is TRBJ2-7; D is possibly TRBD1 or TRBD2 (6 bases each). With 2 bases removed from V and 4 bases from J, the gap between germline ends came to 9 bases. The CDR3 covers 13 residues. Per the germline V gene, CDR1 is MNHNS and CDR2 is SASEGT. As DNA, the CDR3 is TGTGCCAGCAGTGAACAGGGGAGGTACGAGCAGTACTTC. Translation gives CASSEQGRYEQYF.

The chain recombines TRBV3-1 with TRBJ1-4; D ambiguous. This CDR3 spans 14 amino acids. V was pared by 1 base and J by 7 bases, with 10 bases between. Germline V gene lookup returns CDR1 LGHDT and CDR2 YNNKEL (reference sequence). The CDR3 region is CASSQGPEGEKLFF. In DNA, the CDR3 is TGTGCCAGCAGCCAAGGACCTGAAGGTGAAAAACTGTTTTTT.

This clonotype was recorded at least ten times. The chain is built from TRBV5-6 and TRBJ1-1; D ambiguous. The CDR3 is 12 amino acids. Looked up from germline, CDR1 is SGHDT and CDR2 is YYEEEE. The CDR3 bases are TGTGCTCCAGAGGAGGGAGAGACTGAAGCTTTCTTT. Amino acid sequence: CAPEEGETEAFF.

This clonotype was recorded at least ten times. The chain combines TRBV6-1 with TRBJ2-6, with 8 bases fitting TRBD1. Looked up from germline, CDR1 is MNHNS and CDR2 is SASEGT. The CDR3 contains 19 residues. Trimming removed 6 bases from V and 3 bases from J; junction bases left unmatched: 16. CDR3 residues: CASSQRTGKRSVGANVLTF. In DNA, the CDR3 is TGTGCCAGCAGCCAACGGACAGGGAAAAGGTCGGTTGGGGCCAACGTCCTGACTTTC.

This clonotype has more than one count but fewer than ten. The chain links TRBV7-2 to TRBJ1-5; D gene uncertain. Germline CDR1 and CDR2: SGHTA and FQGNSA. Deletions cut 5 bases from V and 7 bases from J, with 12 bases between. The CDR3 has 13 amino acids. The CDR3 protein is CASSPAEVQPQHF. CDR3 DNA: TGTGCCAGCAGCCCAGCAGAGGTACAGCCCCAGCATTTT.

This clonotype was recorded at least ten times. The CDR3 DNA is TGTGCCAGCGGGGGGACAGACGAGACCCAGTACTTC. This encodes CASGGTDETQYF. The chain combines TRBV7-6 with TRBJ2-5, with D possibly TRBD1 on 7 matching bases. Trimming stripped 8 bases from V and 5 bases from J, with 12 bases between. The CDR3 is 12 residues long. Germline CDR1 and CDR2: SGHVS and FNYEAQ.

DNA for the CDR3: TGTGCCAGCAGTGAAGCAGGGCTCTCTGGGGCCAACGTCCTGACTTTC. This translates into CASSEAGLSGANVLTF. This chain joins TRBV2 and TRBJ2-6; D gene uncertain. Germline V CDR1 and CDR2: SNHLY, FYNNEI. CDR3 length: 16 residues. Trimming left V 0 bases short and J 0 bases short, with 6 bases between.

The J gene is TRBJ2-7, the V gene TRBV28; possible D gene TRBD1, 6 bases. The V end was cut by 3 bases, the J end by 3 bases, with 15 bases between. Germline-derived CDR1 and CDR2 are MDHEN and SYDVKM. This CDR3 is 15 amino acids long. The CDR3 sequence is CASSFPPTGIYEQYF. In nucleotides, the CDR3 is TGTGCCAGCAGTTTCCCCCCCACAGGGATCTACGAGCAGTACTTC.

This clonotype appeared many times. The genes are TRBV2 and TRBJ2-7; 7 bases align to TRBD2. The germline gives CDR1 SNHLY, CDR2 FYNNEI. The CDR3 length is 14 residues. J lost 1 base, V lost 2 bases, and 2 bases had no gene match. The CDR3 DNA reads as TGTGCCAGCAGTGAAAGCGGGAATTCCTACGAGCAGTACTTC. Its translation is CASSESGNSYEQYF.

This chain connects TRBV9 to TRBJ2-1; TRBD2 aligns across 8 bases. V was pared by 3 bases and J by 7 bases, with 12 bases of the junction left unmatched. The CDR3 runs 16 residues. Germline V lookup: CDR1 SGDLS, CDR2 YYNGEE. CDR3 bases: TGTGCCAGCAGCGGACACGCCGGGACGGGGGGGAATGAGCAGTTCTTC. It specifies CASSGHAGTGGNEQFF.

The V and J genes are TRBV27 and TRBJ2-7, with 15 nucleotides matching TRBD2. Germline V gene lookup returns CDR1 MNHEY and CDR2 SMNVEV (reference sequence). V dropped 5 bases and J dropped 8; count of bases not matched to a gene: 10. This CDR3 is built from 16 residues. The CDR3 DNA sequence: TGTGCCAGCAGTCCCTGGACTAGCGGGGGGGCATTCAAGCAGTACTTC. The encoded protein is CASSPWTSGGAFKQYF.

The sample holds many counts of this clonotype. This rearrangement joins TRBV6-1 to TRBJ1-6, with D tentatively TRBD1 (6 bases). Trimming shortened V by 7 bases and J by 0 bases, and 19 bases separated the two germline ends. CDR3 length: 18 residues. Germline assignment: CDR1 MNHNS and CDR2 SASEGT. The CDR3 DNA follows: TGTGCCAGCACCACGGGACACAGTTTGGGCTCCTATAATTCACCCCTCCACTTT. Translation gives CASTTGHSLGSYNSPLHF.

Many counts were recorded for this clonotype. V and J are TRBV5-1 and TRBJ1-4; D uncertain. V lost 3 bases to trimming and J lost 4 bases, with 10 bases between them. Germline CDR1 and CDR2: SGHRS and YFSETQ. CDR3 length equals 14 residues. The CDR3: CASSSTGVNEKLFF. The CDR3 DNA is TGCGCCAGCAGCTCCACCGGGGTTAATGAAAAACTGTTTTTT. Together with reference TRBV5-1 and TRBJ1-4, the CDR3 gives the full variable domain: KAGVTQTPRYLIKTRGQQVTLSCSPISGHRSVSWYQQTPGQGLQFLFEYFSETQRNKGNFPGRFSGRQFSNSRSEMNVSTLELGDSALYLCASSSTGVNEKLFFGSGTQLSVL.

In this sample, this clonotype turned up a few times. The V gene is TRBV6-5, the J gene TRBJ2-1; D may match TRBD1 or TRBD2 (6 bases each). Germline assignment: CDR1 MNHEY and CDR2 SVGAGI. The CDR3 has 19 amino acids. V was trimmed by 1 base and J by 4 bases, leaving 23 bases between them. The CDR3: CASSYLGGPGAGGYNEQFF. Here the CDR3 DNA reads TGTGCCAGCAGTTACTTGGGGGGCCCGGGAGCGGGTGGATACAATGAGCAGTTCTTC.

This clonotype was seen many times. The chain has TRBV3-1 and TRBJ2-7; 9 nucleotides agree with TRBD1. This CDR3 spans 14 amino acids. Germline V gene lookup returns CDR1 LGHDT and CDR2 YNNKEL (reference sequence). The V segment lost 4 bases and the J segment 2 bases; nucleotides outside the gene matches: 3. The CDR3 coding sequence is TGTGCCAGCAGCCCGACAGGGGGGGCCTACGAGCAGTACTTC. The encoded protein is CASSPTGGAYEQYF.

This clonotype was counted many times. This chain joins TRBV29-1 and TRBJ2-2, with D perhaps matching TRBD1 or TRBD2 (5 bases each). V lost 5 bases to trimming and J lost 6 bases, with 16 bases between them. Germline loops: CDR1 SQVTM, CDR2 ANQGSEA. The CDR3 totals 14 residues. The CDR3 reads CSVCRECKSGELFF. As DNA, the CDR3 is TGCAGCGTTTGCAGGGAGTGTAAGTCCGGGGAGCTGTTTTTT.

The chain couples TRBV9 to TRBJ1-5; 7 bases map to TRBD1. J lost 2 bases, V lost 0 bases, and 2 bases had no gene match. The CDR3 has 15 residues. In germline, CDR1 is SGDLS, CDR2 YYNGEE. Written as DNA, the CDR3 is TGTGCCAGCAGCGTAGGAGGGGGCGGCAATCAGCCCCAGCATTTT. Residues: CASSVGGGGNQPQHF.

V usage is TRBV5-1 and J usage is TRBJ2-3, with D possibly being TRBD1 (6 bases). Trimming pared 0 bases from V and 3 bases from J, leaving 11 bases between. The germline gives CDR1 SGHRS, CDR2 YFSETQ. The CDR3 spans 15 residues. The CDR3 DNA is TGCGCCAGCAGCTTGGGACAGGTCGTGACAGATACGCAGTATTTT. This gives the protein CASSLGQVVTDTQYF.

The chain couples TRBV5-5 to TRBJ1-2; no definite D call. Trimming pared 5 bases from V and 5 bases from J, leaving 16 bases between. Germline V lookup: CDR1 SGHKS, CDR2 YYEKEE (reference sequence). The CDR3 length is 14 residues. DNA for the CDR3: TGTGCCAGCAGTTTATCGGGCCTAACTTATGGCTACACCTTC. This codes for CASSLSGLTYGYTF.

The table lists this clonotype with a few counts. V usage is TRBV7-2 and J usage is TRBJ1-5; possible D gene TRBD1, 6 bases. V shed 5 bases and J shed 3 bases, with 11 bases lying between them. The CDR3 extends over 14 amino acids. In germline, CDR1 is SGHTA, CDR2 FQGNSA. CDR3 region: CASSADRFNQPQHF. The CDR3 DNA is TGTGCCAGCAGCGCGGACAGATTCAATCAGCCCCAGCATTTT.

Comments on this clonotype: This may come from a read error, since a much larger clone is one base off. The CDR3 ends on some other residue instead of the conserved phenylalanine or tryptophan, so this is likely a read error. This chain joins TRBV12-3 or TRBV12-4 and TRBJ2-4, with D maybe TRBD1 (5 bases). CDR3 length: 12 residues. V lost 8 bases and J 8 bases, leaving 13 bases between the germline ends. The CDR3 DNA follows: TGTGCCAGCGGGGCCGACGAAGACATTCAGTACATC. Encoded protein: CASGADEDIQYI.

This chain links TRBV15 with TRBJ2-5; 12 nucleotides match TRBD2. Germline V gene sequence: CDR1 LNHNV, CDR2 YYDKDF (reference sequence). J lost 5 bases, V lost 0 bases, and 7 bases had no gene match. The CDR3 contains 17 residues. The CDR3 reads CATSRDPTSGGTETQYF. For the CDR3, the DNA is TGTGCCACCAGCAGAGATCCGACTAGCGGGGGAACGGAGACCCAGTACTTC.

This clonotype was counted ten times or more. The gene calls are TRBV5-1 and TRBJ2-1, with 10 bases matching TRBD2. V lost 0 bases to trimming and J lost 10 bases; unmatched junction nucleotides: 4. Germline-derived CDR1 and CDR2 are SGHRS and YFSETQ. The CDR3 is made up of 14 amino acids. CDR3 nucleotide sequence: TGCGCCAGCAGCTTGGGACTAGCGGGCCGGGAGCAGTTCTTC. Its protein is CASSLGLAGREQFF.

This clonotype was recorded at least ten times. The chain joins TRBV7-9 to TRBJ2-1; D is possibly TRBD1 (6 bases). The CDR3 loop spans 14 amino acids. From germline, CDR1 is SEHNR and CDR2 FQNEAQ (reference sequence). V was clipped by 2 bases and J by 5 bases, with 10 bases between them. The DNA of the CDR3 is TGTGCCAGCAGCTTAAGGGGGATTGACAATGAGCAGTTCTTC. This gives the protein CASSLRGIDNEQFF.